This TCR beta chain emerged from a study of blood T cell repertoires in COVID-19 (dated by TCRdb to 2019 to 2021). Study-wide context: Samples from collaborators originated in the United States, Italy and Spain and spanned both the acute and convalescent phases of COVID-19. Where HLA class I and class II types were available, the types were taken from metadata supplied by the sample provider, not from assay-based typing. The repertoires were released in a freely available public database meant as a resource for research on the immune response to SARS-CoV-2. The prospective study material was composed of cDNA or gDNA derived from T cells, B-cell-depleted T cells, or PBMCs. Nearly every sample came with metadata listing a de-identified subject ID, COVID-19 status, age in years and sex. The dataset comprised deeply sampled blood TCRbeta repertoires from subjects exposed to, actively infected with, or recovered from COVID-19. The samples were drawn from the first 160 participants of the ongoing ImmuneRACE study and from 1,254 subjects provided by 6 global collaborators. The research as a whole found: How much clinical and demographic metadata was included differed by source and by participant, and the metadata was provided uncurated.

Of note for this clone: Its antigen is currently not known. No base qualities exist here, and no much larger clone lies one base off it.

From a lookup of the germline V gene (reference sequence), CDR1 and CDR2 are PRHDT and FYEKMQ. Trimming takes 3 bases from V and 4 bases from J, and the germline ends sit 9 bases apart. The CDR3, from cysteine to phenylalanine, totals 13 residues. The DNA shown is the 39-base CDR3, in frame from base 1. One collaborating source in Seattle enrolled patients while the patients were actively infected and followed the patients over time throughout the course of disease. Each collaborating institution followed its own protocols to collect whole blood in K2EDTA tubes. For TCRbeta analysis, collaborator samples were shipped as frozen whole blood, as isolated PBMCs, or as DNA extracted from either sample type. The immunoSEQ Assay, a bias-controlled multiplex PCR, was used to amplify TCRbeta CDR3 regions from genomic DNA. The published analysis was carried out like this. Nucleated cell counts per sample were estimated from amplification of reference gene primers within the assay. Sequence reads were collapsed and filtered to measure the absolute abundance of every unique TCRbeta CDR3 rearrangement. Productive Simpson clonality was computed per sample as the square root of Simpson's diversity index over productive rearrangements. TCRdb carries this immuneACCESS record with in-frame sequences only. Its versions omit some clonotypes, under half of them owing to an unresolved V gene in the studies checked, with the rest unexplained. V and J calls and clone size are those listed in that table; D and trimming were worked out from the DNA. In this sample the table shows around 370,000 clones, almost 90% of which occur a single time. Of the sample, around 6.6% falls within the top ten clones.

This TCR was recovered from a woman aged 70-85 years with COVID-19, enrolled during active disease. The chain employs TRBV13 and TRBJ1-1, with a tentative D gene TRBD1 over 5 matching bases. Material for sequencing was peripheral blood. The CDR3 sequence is CASSFDRGTEAFF. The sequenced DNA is TGTGCCAGCAGCTTTGATAGGGGCACTGAAGCTTTCTTT.